This TCR beta chain stems from a study of tissue T cells after allogeneic stem cell transplantation. Libraries were prepared by immunoSEQ multiplex PCR; TCRdb keeps only in-frame clonotypes and omits some of them. Among thousands of clones listed, over 60% were seen once. This receptor was taken from a man aged 40 to 69 who later had graft-versus-host disease after an allogeneic stem cell transplant. The sequenced sample was blood, obtained before transplantation.

CDR3 DNA sequence: TGTGCCATCAGTGAGTCGTTGGGGACTAGCTTTAGAGATACGCAGTATTTT. This encodes CAISESLGTSFRDTQYF. The chain carries TRBV10-3 and TRBJ2-3, with 9 bases matching TRBD2. With V trimmed by 0 bases and J by 5 bases, 9 bases remained unmatched. Germline CDR1 reads ENHRY; CDR2 reads SYGVKD. There are 17 residues in the CDR3.